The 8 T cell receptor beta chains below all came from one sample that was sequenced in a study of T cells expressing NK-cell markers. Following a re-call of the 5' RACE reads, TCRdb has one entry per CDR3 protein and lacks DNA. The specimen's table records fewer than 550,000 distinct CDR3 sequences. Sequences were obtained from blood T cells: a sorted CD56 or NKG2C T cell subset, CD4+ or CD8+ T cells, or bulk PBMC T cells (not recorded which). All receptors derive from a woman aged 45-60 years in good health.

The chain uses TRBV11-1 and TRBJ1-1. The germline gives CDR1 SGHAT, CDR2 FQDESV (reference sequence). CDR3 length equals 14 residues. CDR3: CASSLRDLNTEAFF.

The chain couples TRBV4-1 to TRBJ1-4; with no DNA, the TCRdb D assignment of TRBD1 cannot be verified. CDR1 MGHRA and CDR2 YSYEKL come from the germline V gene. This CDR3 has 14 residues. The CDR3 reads CASSLDINPGKLFF.

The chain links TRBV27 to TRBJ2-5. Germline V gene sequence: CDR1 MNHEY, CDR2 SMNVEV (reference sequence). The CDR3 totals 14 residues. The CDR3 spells CASSFNGVEETQYF.

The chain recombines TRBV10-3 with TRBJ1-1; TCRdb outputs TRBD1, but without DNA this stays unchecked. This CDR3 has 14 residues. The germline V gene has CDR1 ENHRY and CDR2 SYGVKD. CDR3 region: CAITGTERNTEAFF.

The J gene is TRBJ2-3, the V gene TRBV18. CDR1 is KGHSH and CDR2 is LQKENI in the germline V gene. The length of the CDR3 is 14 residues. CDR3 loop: CASSPPGNADTQYF.

CDR3 protein: CASSQGPAYEQYF. The chain employs TRBV2 and TRBJ2-7; TCRdb's D gene call, TRBD1, goes unchecked for lack of DNA. Germline V gene sequence: CDR1 SNHLY, CDR2 FYNNEI. This CDR3 comprises 13 residues. Full variable domain (rest looked up from reference TRBV2 and TRBJ2-7): EPEVTQTPSHQVTQMGQEVILRCVPISNHLYFYWYRQILGQKVEFLVSFYNNEISEKSEIFDDQFSVERPDGSNFTLKIRSTKLEDSAMYFCASSQGPAYEQYFGPGTRLTVT.

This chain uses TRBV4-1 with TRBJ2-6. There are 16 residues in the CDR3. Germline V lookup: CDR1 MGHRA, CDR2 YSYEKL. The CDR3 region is CASSQTWSSGANVLTF.

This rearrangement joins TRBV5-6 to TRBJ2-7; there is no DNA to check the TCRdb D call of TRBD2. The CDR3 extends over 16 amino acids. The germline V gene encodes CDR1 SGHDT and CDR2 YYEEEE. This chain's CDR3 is CASSFHQREKFYEQYF.